The rows below give T cell receptor beta chains drawn from one sample of a study of OX40 agonist ivuxolimab in advanced cancers. Clones were read by immunoSEQ multiplex PCR, and TCRdb kept only the in-frame ones, dropping some. The table shows some 100,000 clones, with 84% occurring only once. The sample in question was CD4+ or CD8+ T cells sorted from blood, obtained in a trial of the OX40 agonist ivuxolimab. These receptors all come from an adult with an advanced solid tumor such as melanoma, head and neck, liver or kidney cancer. The CDR3 runs from the conserved cysteine through the conserved F or W. The order of the fields is J gene, D gene, V gene, CDR3 protein. The D gene is left open where the match is weak.

J gene: TRBJ1-4; D gene: .; V gene: TRBV19; CDR3 protein: CASSIMVSNEKLFF
J gene: .; D gene: .; V gene: TRBV5-1; CDR3 protein: CASSKLQGLDYEQYF
J gene: TRBJ1-1; D gene: .; V gene: TRBV6-1; CDR3 protein: CASSQDGNTEAFF
J gene: TRBJ2-7; D gene: .; V gene: TRBV5-8; CDR3 protein: CASSLGRSYEQYF
J gene: TRBJ2-4; D gene: .; V gene: TRBV2; CDR3 protein: CASRGGGENIQYF
J gene: TRBJ1-5; D gene: .; V gene: TRBV18; CDR3 protein: CASSPRAGANQPQHF
J gene: TRBJ2-1; D gene: TRBD2; V gene: TRBV7-3; CDR3 protein: CASSPYPLAGVGNEQFF
J gene: TRBJ1-1; D gene: .; V gene: TRBV7-9; CDR3 protein: CASQGVRTEAFF
J gene: TRBJ2-3; D gene: .; V gene: TRBV4-1; CDR3 protein: CASSQGATTDTQYF
J gene: TRBJ2-3; D gene: .; V gene: TRBV27; CDR3 protein: CASSLSGPRASTDTQYF
J gene: TRBJ2-5; D gene: .; V gene: TRBV2; CDR3 protein: CASSLGLDETQYF
J gene: TRBJ2-2; D gene: .; V gene: TRBV27; CDR3 protein: CASSFRIGTANTGELFF
J gene: TRBJ2-2; D gene: .; V gene: TRBV15; CDR3 protein: CATSKGRGRTGELFF
J gene: TRBJ2-7; D gene: TRBD2; V gene: TRBV7-2; CDR3 protein: CASSFGTSGVYEQYF
J gene: TRBJ1-4; D gene: TRBD1; V gene: TRBV7-2; CDR3 protein: CASSSRPRTGPGGEKLFF
J gene: TRBJ1-1; D gene: .; V gene: TRBV6-5; CDR3 protein: CASSYDMNTEAFF
J gene: TRBJ1-2; D gene: TRBD1; V gene: TRBV7-8; CDR3 protein: CASSSPGTGGENGYTF
J gene: TRBJ1-3; D gene: .; V gene: TRBV7-2; CDR3 protein: CASSPSGNTIYF
J gene: TRBJ1-2; D gene: .; V gene: TRBV2; CDR3 protein: CASTLDTNYGYTF
J gene: TRBJ1-4; D gene: .; V gene: TRBV28; CDR3 protein: CASTQGGLEKLFF
J gene: TRBJ2-2; D gene: TRBD1; V gene: TRBV10-3; CDR3 protein: CAISESKTGALIGELFF
J gene: TRBJ2-2; D gene: .; V gene: TRBV7-3; CDR3 protein: CASSLKGTGELFF
J gene: .; D gene: .; V gene: TRBV11-2; CDR3 protein: CASSHLRGTSYEQYF
J gene: TRBJ2-7; D gene: .; V gene: TRBV6-6; CDR3 protein: CASSYSTGGPTYEQYF
J gene: TRBJ1-3; D gene: TRBD1; V gene: TRBV30; CDR3 protein: CAWSAGGSGNTIYF
J gene: TRBJ1-2; D gene: TRBD1; V gene: TRBV29-1; CDR3 protein: CSVWTTGASLDYTF
J gene: TRBJ2-7; D gene: TRBD1; V gene: TRBV5-5; CDR3 protein: CASSLQGQAYEQYF
J gene: TRBJ1-4; D gene: .; V gene: TRBV18; CDR3 protein: CASSPGFSGTRNEKLFF
J gene: TRBJ2-7; D gene: .; V gene: TRBV5-6; CDR3 protein: CASSPDVAYEQYF
J gene: TRBJ2-2; D gene: .; V gene: TRBV19; CDR3 protein: CASSPGGGFEAGELFF
J gene: TRBJ2-7; D gene: .; V gene: TRBV6-6; CDR3 protein: CAISGEDEQYF
J gene: TRBJ2-5; D gene: .; V gene: TRBV10-1; CDR3 protein: CASSDIQGQETQYF
J gene: TRBJ1-4; D gene: TRBD1; V gene: TRBV5-1; CDR3 protein: CASSLQTGDSEKLFF
J gene: TRBJ2-4; D gene: .; V gene: TRBV9; CDR3 protein: CASSVGGLVNIQYF
J gene: TRBJ2-1; D gene: TRBD2; V gene: TRBV5-1; CDR3 protein: CASSLTSGDQFF
J gene: TRBJ2-3; D gene: TRBD2; V gene: TRBV2; CDR3 protein: CASSGTSGRLADTQYF
J gene: TRBJ1-6; D gene: TRBD1; V gene: TRBV4-3; CDR3 protein: CASSQGLGQGGSYNSPLHF
J gene: TRBJ2-7; D gene: .; V gene: TRBV7-2; CDR3 protein: CASSLTGRVGEQYF
J gene: TRBJ2-1; D gene: TRBD1; V gene: TRBV6-4; CDR3 protein: CASSDSTGGNEQFF
J gene: TRBJ2-1; D gene: TRBD2; V gene: TRBV7-9; CDR3 protein: CASSFKVAGGRHNEQFF
J gene: TRBJ1-5; D gene: TRBD1; V gene: TRBV6-1; CDR3 protein: CASSVGQYSNQPQHF
J gene: TRBJ2-1; D gene: .; V gene: TRBV18; CDR3 protein: CASSPLLGGTAGNEQFF
J gene: TRBJ1-5; D gene: .; V gene: TRBV27; CDR3 protein: CASSSVRNNQPQHF
J gene: TRBJ1-1; D gene: .; V gene: TRBV5-1; CDR3 protein: CASSWTSPNTEAFF
J gene: TRBJ2-5; D gene: .; V gene: TRBV6-1; CDR3 protein: CASSGSGGPQETQYF
J gene: TRBJ1-5; D gene: .; V gene: TRBV19; CDR3 protein: CASSIERASFSQPQHF